This entry features one TCR beta chain sequence. The data derive from a study of shared clonotypes between healthy human individuals. Study details: Samples came from two female and three male donors aged 18 to 49.

Clones were read by immunoSEQ multiplex PCR, and TCRdb kept only the in-frame ones, dropping some. The sample has roughly 2.1 million clones; about 92% are singletons. Trimming took 7 bases from V and 6 from J; bases not matched to a gene: 19. The CDR3 is 17 amino acids. Germline V gene sequence: CDR1 MDHEN, CDR2 SYDVKM. Naive CD8 cells lacked CD45RO, underwent positive selection for CCR7 and left out terminally differentiated effector memory CD45RA+ cells. The source is a man aged 18-30 years in good health. Some clones in this sample may be carry-over from other donors' samples. The chain has TRBV28 and TRBJ1-2; 8 bases fit TRBD1. Source material: naive CD8+ T cells from PBMCs. This CDR3 is CASIRTIRTGHYDGYTF. In DNA form, the CDR3 reads TGTGCCAGCATTAGAACCATTAGGACAGGGCACTACGATGGCTACACCTTC.